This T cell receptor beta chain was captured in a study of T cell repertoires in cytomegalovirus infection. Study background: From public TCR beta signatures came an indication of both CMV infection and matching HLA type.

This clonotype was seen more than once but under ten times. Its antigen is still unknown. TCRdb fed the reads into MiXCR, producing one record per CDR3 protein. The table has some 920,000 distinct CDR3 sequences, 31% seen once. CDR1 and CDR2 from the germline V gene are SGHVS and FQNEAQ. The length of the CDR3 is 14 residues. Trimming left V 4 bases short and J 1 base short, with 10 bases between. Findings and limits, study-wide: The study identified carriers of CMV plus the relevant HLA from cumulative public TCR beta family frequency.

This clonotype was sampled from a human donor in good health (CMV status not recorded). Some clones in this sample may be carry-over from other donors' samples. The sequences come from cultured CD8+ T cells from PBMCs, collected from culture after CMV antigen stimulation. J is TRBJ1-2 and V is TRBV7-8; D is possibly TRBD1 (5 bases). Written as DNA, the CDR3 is TGTGCCAGCAGCTGGGGGGGAGATAACTATGGCTACACCTTC. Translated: CASSWGGDNYGYTF.